This TCR beta chain was captured by sequencing in a study of T cell repertoires in cytomegalovirus infection. About the research overall: Use of recently identified HLA-C-restricted and well-studied HLA-B-restricted CMV epitopes was part of the study. Public TCR beta signatures marked donors with CMV infection and the matching HLA.

Germline V CDR1 and CDR2: DFQATT, SNEGSKA (reference sequence). Trimming removed 6 bases at V and 3 bases at J, with 10 bases between. The CDR3 length is 12 residues. A note on this clonotype: No antigen is known for it.

Each CDR3 protein is one row after TCRdb ran MiXCR on the reads. This sample yields about 700,000 distinct CDR3 sequences, of which about 33% are seen a single time; 15% to 20% belongs to the top ten. This specimen was cultured PBMCs, taken from culture after CMV antigen stimulation. This receptor was identified in a human donor in good health (CMV status not recorded). Some clones in this sample may be carry-over from other donors' samples. This chain uses TRBV20-1 with TRBJ2-3; the D is unclear. The CDR3 region has the DNA TGCAGTGCCAGATTTATTACAGATACGCAGTATTTT. Translated: CSARFITDTQYF.